This TCR beta chain was captured by sequencing in a study of blood T cell repertoires in COVID-19. About the research overall: Donors in the United States, Italy and Spain gave samples during acute or convalescent COVID-19. PBMCs, B-cell-depleted T cells, or T cells provided the cDNA or gDNA that made up the material.

In the authors' methods: From reference gene primer amplification, estimates of nucleated cell counts were derived. Here immunoSEQ multiplex PCR was the method, and the copy in TCRdb shows in-frame clones only, minus some. V and J calls and clone size come straight from that table; D and trimming were deduced from the DNA. The data hold some 150,000 clones, with about 80% observed a single time. V lost 4 bases and J 2 bases, leaving 14 bases between the germline ends. CDR3 length: 14 amino acids. Germline V CDR1 and CDR2: SQVTM, ANQGSEA. Source material: peripheral blood. V usage is TRBV29-1 and J usage is TRBJ1-1; D may be TRBD1 (6 bases). The sequence was collected from a human donor with acute or convalescent COVID-19. The donor label of this sample is uncertain. The CDR3 reads CSVALGGGNTEAFF. CDR3 DNA sequence: TGCAGCGTTGCTTTAGGGGGGGGTAACACTGAAGCTTTCTTT. Drawing the rest from reference TRBV29-1 and TRBJ1-1, the complete variable domain is SAVISQKPSRDICQRGTSLTIQCQVDSQVTMMFWYRQQPGQSLTLIATANQGSEATYESGFVIDKFPISRPNLTFSTLTVSNMSPEDSSIYLCSVALGGGNTEAFFGQGTRLTVV.